Below, one TCR beta chain is given with its context. Antigen: not known. One entry per CDR3 protein, called by TCRdb with MiXCR from the 5' RACE reads. The data hold about 470,000 distinct CDR3 sequences, with roughly 18% observed a single time. This sample stems from a study of T-cell memory formation after mild COVID-19. About the research overall: TCR clusters were mostly donor specific. Study-wide results and limits: Clones that contracted from day 15 to 85 had balanced CD4/CD8; later expanders were CD4+ biased. Pre-infection memory already had some responding clones, implying cross-reactive memory joined. Chiefly within CM and EM were the contracting CD4+ clones; CD8+ ones were within EMRA.

There are 14 residues in the CDR3. V gave up 5 bases and J gave up 1 base; unmatched junction bases: 3. The TCR sequence derives from an adult woman who had mild COVID-19 (a few samples of this study predate the infection). Cell type and time point are not known. V and J are TRBV12-3 or TRBV12-4 and TRBJ2-5, with 8 positions matching TRBD2. The sequenced material came from PBMCs or a T cell subset sorted from them (not recorded which). CDR3 in amino acids: CASSATSAQETQYF. CDR3 coding DNA: TGTGCCAGCAGTGCGACTAGCGCCCAAGAGACCCAGTACTTC.